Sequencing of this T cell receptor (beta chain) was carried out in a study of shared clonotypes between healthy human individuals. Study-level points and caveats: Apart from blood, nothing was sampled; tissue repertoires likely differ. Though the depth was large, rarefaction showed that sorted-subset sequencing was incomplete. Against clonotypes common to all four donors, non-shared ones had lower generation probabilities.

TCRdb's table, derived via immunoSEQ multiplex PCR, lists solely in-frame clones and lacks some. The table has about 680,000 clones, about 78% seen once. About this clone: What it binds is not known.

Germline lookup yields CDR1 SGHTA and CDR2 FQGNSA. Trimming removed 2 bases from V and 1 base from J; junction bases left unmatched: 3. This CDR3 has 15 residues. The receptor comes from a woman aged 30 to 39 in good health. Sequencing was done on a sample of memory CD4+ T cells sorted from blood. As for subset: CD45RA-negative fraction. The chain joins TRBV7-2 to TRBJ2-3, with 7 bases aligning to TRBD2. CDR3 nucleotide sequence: TGTGCCAGCAGCTTACTAGCGGAACGCACAGATACGCAGTATTTT. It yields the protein CASSLLAERTDTQYF. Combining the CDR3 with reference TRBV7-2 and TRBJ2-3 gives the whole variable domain GAGVSQSPSNKVTEKGKDVELRCDPISGHTALYWYRQSLGQGLEFLIYFQGNSAPDKSGLPSDRFSAERTGGSVSTLTIQRTQQEDSAVYLCASSLLAERTDTQYFGPGTRLTVL.